A single TCR beta chain is shown here with its context. What it binds is not known. This sample is part of a study of cytomegalovirus exposure and HLA in healthy donors. The study, taken as a whole, reports: In vitro checks showed that a few CMV-associated chains really do target CMV antigens.

The PCR had 60 Vbeta and 13 Jbeta primers. Generated by immunoSEQ multiplex PCR, the TCRdb table keeps only in-frame clones and is missing some. The table has some 200,000 clones, approximately 80% seen once. This CDR3 is built from 16 residues. The junction had 7 bases not matched to a gene; V was cut back by 3 bases and J by 0 bases. CDR1 is SGHNT and CDR2 is YYREEE in the germline V gene (reference sequence). Sequencing was carried out using PBMCs. This clonotype originated in a girl between 5 and 17 years old in good health and CMV-seronegative. The chain recombines TRBV5-4 with TRBJ2-7, with TRBD1 matching 9 bases. As DNA, the CDR3 is TGTGCCAGCAGCTGGGGGGACAGGGTCCACTCCTACGAGCAGTACTTC. Its translation: CASSWGDRVHSYEQYF.